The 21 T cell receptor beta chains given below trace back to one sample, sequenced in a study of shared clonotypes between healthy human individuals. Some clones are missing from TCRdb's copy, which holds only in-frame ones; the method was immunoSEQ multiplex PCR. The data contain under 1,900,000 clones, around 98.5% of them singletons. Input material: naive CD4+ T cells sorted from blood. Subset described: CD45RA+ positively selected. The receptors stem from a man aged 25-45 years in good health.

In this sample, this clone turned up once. The CDR3 DNA sequence: TGTGCCAGCTCCCGGGAACGGGAGACTCTCAATGAGCAGTTCTTC. Amino acid sequence: CASSRERETLNEQFF. The rearrangement joins TRBV18 to TRBJ2-1; perhaps TRBD2 as D (6 bases). This CDR3 comprises 15 residues. V was trimmed by 6 bases and J by 6 bases, leaving 18 bases between them. Germline V lookup: CDR1 KGHSH, CDR2 LQKENI.

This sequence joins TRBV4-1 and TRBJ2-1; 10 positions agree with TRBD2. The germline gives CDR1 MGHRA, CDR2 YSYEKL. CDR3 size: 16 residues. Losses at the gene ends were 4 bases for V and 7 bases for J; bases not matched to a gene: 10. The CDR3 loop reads CASSPSGTSVENEQFF. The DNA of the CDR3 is TGCGCCAGCAGCCCGTCCGGGACTAGCGTCGAAAATGAGCAGTTCTTC.

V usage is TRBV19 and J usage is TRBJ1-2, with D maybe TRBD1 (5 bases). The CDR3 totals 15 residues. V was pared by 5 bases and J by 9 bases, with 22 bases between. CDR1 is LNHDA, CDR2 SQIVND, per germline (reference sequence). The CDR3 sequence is CASSATLTVSESYTF. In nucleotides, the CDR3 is TGTGCCAGTAGTGCAACACTGACAGTCTCCGAAAGCTACACCTTC.

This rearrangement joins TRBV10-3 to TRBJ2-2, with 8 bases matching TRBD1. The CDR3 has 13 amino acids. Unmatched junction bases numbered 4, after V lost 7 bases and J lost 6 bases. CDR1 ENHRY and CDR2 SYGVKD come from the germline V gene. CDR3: CAITQGASGELFF. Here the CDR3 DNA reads TGTGCCATCACGCAGGGGGCTTCCGGGGAGCTGTTTTTT.

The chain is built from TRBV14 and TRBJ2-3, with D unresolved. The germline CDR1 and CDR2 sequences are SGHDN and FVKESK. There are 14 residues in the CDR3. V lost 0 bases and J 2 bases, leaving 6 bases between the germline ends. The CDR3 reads CASSQDHDTDTQYF. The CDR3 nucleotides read TGTGCCAGCAGCCAAGACCACGACACAGATACGCAGTATTTT.

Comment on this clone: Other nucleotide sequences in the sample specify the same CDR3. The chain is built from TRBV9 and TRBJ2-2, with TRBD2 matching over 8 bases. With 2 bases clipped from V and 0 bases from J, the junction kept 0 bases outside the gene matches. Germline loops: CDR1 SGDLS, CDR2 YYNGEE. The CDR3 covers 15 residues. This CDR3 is CASSVSGANTGELFF. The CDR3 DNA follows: TGTGCCAGCAGCGTTAGCGGGGCGAACACCGGGGAGCTGTTTTTT. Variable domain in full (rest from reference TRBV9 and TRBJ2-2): DSGVTQTPKHLITATGQRVTLRCSPRSGDLSVYWYQQSLDQGLQFLIQYYNGEERAKGNILERFSAQQFPDLHSELNLSSLELGDSALYFCASSVSGANTGELFFGEGSRLTVL.

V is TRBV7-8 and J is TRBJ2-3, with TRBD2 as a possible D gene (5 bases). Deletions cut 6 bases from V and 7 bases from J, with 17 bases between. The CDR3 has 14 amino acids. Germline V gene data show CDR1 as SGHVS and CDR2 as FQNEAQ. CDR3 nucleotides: TGTGCCAGCAGGACAATATCACTAGGCCATACGCAGTATTTT. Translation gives CASRTISLGHTQYF.

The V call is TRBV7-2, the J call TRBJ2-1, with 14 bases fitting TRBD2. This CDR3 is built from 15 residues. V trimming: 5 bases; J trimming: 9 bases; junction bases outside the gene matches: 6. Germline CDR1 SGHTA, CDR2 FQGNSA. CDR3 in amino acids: CASSRGLAGVAEQFF. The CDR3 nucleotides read TGTGCCAGCAGCAGGGGACTAGCGGGAGTCGCTGAGCAGTTCTTC.

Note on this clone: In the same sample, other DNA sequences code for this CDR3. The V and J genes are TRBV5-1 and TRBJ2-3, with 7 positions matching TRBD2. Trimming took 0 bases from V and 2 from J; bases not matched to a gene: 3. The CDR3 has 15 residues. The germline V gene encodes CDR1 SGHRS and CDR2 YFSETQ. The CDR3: CASSLAAGVTDTQYF. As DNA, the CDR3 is TGCGCCAGCAGCTTGGCTGCGGGAGTCACAGATACGCAGTATTTT.

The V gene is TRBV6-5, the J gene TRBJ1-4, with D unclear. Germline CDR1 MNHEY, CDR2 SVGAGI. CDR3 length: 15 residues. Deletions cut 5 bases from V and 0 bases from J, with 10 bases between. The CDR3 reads CASSLTFTTNEKLFF. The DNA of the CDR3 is TGTGCCAGCAGTCTTACGTTCACAACTAATGAAAAACTGTTTTTT.

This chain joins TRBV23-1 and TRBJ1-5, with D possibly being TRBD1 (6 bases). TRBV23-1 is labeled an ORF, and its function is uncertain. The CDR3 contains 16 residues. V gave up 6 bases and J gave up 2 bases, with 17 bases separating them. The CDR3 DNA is TGCGCCAGCAGCCCCCCACAGGGAAATGGCAATCAGCCCCAGCATTTT. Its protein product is CASSPPQGNGNQPQHF.

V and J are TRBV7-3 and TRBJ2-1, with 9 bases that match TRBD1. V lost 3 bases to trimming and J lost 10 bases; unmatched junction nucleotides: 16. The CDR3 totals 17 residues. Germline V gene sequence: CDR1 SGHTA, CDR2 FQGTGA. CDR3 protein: CASSLQSGTGKTGEQFF. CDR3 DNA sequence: TGTGCCAGCAGCTTGCAGTCCGGGACAGGGAAAACTGGGGAGCAGTTCTTC.

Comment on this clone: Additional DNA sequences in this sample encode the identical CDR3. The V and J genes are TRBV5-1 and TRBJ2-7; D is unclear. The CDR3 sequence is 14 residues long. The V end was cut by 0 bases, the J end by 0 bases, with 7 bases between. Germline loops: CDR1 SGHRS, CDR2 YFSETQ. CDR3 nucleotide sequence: TGCGCCAGCAGCTTGGAACCGAGCTCCTACGAGCAGTACTTC. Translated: CASSLEPSSYEQYF.

Written as DNA, the CDR3 is TGCGCCAGCAGCTCTTTAGACCAAGAGACCCAGTACTTC. Protein product: CASSSLDQETQYF. The chain employs TRBV5-1 and TRBJ2-5; D unclear. This CDR3 is built from 13 residues. Germline loops: CDR1 SGHRS, CDR2 YFSETQ. V was shortened by 3 bases and J by 0 bases, with 6 bases between the two germline ends.

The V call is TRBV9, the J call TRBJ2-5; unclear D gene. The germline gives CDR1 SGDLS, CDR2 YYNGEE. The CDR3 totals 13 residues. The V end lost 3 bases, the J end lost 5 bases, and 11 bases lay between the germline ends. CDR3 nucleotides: TGTGCCAGCAGCGCATCTATTTCGGAGACCCAGTACTTC. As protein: CASSASISETQYF.

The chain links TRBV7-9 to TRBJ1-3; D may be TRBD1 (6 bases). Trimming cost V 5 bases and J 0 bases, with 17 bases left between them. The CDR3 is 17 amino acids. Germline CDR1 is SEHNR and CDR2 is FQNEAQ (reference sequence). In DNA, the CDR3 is TGTGCCAGCAGCGGACAGCCCAAAAGGATCTCTGGAAACACCATATATTTT. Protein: CASSGQPKRISGNTIYF.

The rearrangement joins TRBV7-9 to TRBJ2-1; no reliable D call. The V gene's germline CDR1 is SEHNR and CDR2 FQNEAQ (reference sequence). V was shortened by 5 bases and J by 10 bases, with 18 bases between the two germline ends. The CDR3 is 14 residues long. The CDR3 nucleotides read TGTGCCAGCAGCCTGGGCCATGGCGGTGGGGAGCAGTTCTTC. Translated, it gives CASSLGHGGGEQFF.

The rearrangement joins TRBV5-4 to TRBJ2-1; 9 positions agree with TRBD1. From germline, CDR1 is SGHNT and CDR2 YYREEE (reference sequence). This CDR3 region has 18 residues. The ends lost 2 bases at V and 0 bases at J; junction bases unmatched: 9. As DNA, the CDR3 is TGTGCCAGCAGCTTCGGACAGGGGCTGGGAGGCTCCTACAATGAGCAGTTCTTC. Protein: CASSFGQGLGGSYNEQFF.

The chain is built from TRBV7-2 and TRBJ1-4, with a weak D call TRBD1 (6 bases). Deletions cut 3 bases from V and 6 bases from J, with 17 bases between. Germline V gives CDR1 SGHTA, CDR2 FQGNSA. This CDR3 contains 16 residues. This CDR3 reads CASSLTSGDYDEKLFF. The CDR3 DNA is TGTGCCAGCAGCTTGACTTCAGGGGACTACGATGAAAAACTGTTTTTT.

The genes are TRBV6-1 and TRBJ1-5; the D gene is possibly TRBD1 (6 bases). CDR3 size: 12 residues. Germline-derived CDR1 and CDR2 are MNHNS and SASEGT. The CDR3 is CITGIHNQPQHF. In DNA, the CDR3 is TGTATAACAGGGATCCACAATCAGCCCCAGCATTTT.

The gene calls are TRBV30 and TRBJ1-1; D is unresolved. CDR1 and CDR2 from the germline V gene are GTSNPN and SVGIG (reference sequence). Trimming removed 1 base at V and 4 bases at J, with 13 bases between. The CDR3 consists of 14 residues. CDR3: CAWSGRGWITEAFF. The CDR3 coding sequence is TGTGCCTGGAGTGGCCGGGGTTGGATCACTGAAGCTTTCTTT.